This entry describes one TCR beta chain. Generated by immunoSEQ multiplex PCR, the TCRdb table keeps only in-frame clones and is missing some. The sample contains under 30,000 clones, roughly nine tenths of which appear only once. The V end lost 7 bases, the J end lost 4 bases, and 19 bases lay between the germline ends. Germline lookup yields CDR1 MNHEY and CDR2 SMNVEV (reference sequence). There are 16 residues in the CDR3. This sample was taken from a study of blood T cell repertoires in COVID-19. The specimen was peripheral blood. The sequence was obtained from a human donor with active COVID-19. The donor label of this sample is uncertain. V is TRBV27 and J is TRBJ2-2; D is possibly TRBD1 (6 bases). The CDR3 loop reads CASKLTGTYITGELFF. The CDR3 bases are TGTGCCAGCAAGCTTACCGGGACATACATCACCGGGGAGCTGTTTTTT.